The clone carrying this T cell receptor (beta chain) was recorded at least ten times. This specimen belongs to a study of shared clonotypes between healthy human individuals. V was clipped by 3 bases and J by 0 bases; unmatched bases: 4. Germline assignment: CDR1 SQVTM and CDR2 ANQGSEA. This CDR3 spans 14 amino acids. In the original processing: From ImmunoSEQ came sequences covering only the junction and carrying no quality scores, so filtering differed. Generated by immunoSEQ multiplex PCR, the TCRdb table keeps only in-frame clones and is missing some. The V and J calls and clone size are taken from that table; D and trimming were inferred from the DNA. The sample has a few hundred thousand clones; over 60% are singletons.

The sequence derives from a woman between 40 and 55 years old in good health. Some clones in this sample may be carry-over from other donors' samples. Sequencing was done on a sample of PBMCs. This sequence joins TRBV29-1 and TRBJ1-1; 7 nucleotides match TRBD1. The CDR3 region is CSVEGQRMNTEAFF. The CDR3 nucleotides are TGCAGCGTTGAGGGACAGCGAATGAACACTGAAGCTTTCTTT.